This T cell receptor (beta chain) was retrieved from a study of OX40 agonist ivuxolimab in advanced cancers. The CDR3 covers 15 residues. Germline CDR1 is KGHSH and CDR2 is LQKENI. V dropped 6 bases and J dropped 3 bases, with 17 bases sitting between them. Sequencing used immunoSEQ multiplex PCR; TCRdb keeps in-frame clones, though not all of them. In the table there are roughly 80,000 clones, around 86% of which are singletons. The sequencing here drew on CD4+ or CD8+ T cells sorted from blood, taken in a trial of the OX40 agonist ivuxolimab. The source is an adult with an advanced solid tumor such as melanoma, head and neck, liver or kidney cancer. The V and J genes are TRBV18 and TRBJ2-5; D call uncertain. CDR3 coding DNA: TGTGCCAGCTCCCCTAAAGGCGGAGTGAAAGAGACCCAGTACTTC. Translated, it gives CASSPKGGVKETQYF.